The rows below give T cell receptor beta chains drawn from one sample of a study of vaccination and CD4 T cells after COVID-19. TCRdb recomputed calls from the PCR reads with MiXCR, one row per CDR3 protein. The sample has roughly 6,600 distinct CDR3 sequences; just under 40% are singletons. For these TCRs, the target antigens are not known. Sample: CD4+ T cells from blood, cultured in vitro. All receptors come from a human donor in good health. Both conserved end residues are part of each CDR3. A D gene is named only where the DNA matches it firmly. A row's size may be missing; if present it is once, few, many or a size class.

>.|15|TRBV7-2|TRBJ2-5|TRBD2
CASSKTSGGSETQYF
TGTGCCAGCAGCAAGACTAGCGGGGGGTCAGAGACCCAGTACTTC
>.|14|TRBV5-1|TRBJ1-2|TRBD1
CASSFAGGDYGYTF
TGCGCCAGCAGCTTTGCAGGGGGTGATTATGGCTACACCTTC
>few|12|TRBV29-1|TRBJ2-5|.
CSVARVQETQYF
TGCAGCGTTGCCCGAGTCCAAGAGACCCAGTACTTC
>.|13|TRBV7-2|TRBJ2-5|.
CASSLVPQETQYF
TGTGCCAGCAGCTTAGTCCCTCAAGAGACCCAGTACTTC
>.|13|TRBV5-1|TRBJ2-1|TRBD1
CASSEGQLNEQFF
TGCGCCAGCAGCGAGGGACAGCTCAATGAGCAGTTCTTC
>few|11|TRBV30|TRBJ1-5|.
CAWSARQPQHF
TGTGCCTGGAGTGCCCGTCAGCCCCAGCATTTT
>few|15|TRBV6-1|TRBJ2-1|TRBD2
CASSEEAGGYNEQFF
TGTGCCAGCAGTGAAGAAGCGGGGGGATACAATGAGCAGTTCTTC
>medium-sized|14|TRBV6-1|TRBJ2-7|.
CASSGKGLSYEQYF
TGTGCCAGCAGTGGTAAGGGTTTATCCTACGAGCAGTACTTC
>.|14|TRBV18|TRBJ1-2|.
CASSQTNSFYGYTF
TGTGCCAGCTCGCAGACAAACAGCTTCTATGGCTACACCTTC
>.|13|TRBV20-1|TRBJ2-5|.
CSASWGDGKTQYF
TGCAGTGCTAGTTGGGGGGACGGGAAGACCCAGTACTTC
>few|14|TRBV24-1|TRBJ1-5|.
CATSGSGHNQPQHF
TGTGCCACCAGTGGGTCAGGCCACAATCAGCCCCAGCATTTT
>once|15|TRBV7-2|TRBJ1-5|.
CASSSAGIYNQPQHF
TGTGCCAGCAGCTCAGCCGGCATATACAATCAGCCCCAGCATTTT
>large|12|TRBV30|TRBJ1-1|.
CACSVSGAEAFF
TGTGCCTGCAGCGTGAGCGGGGCTGAAGCTTTCTTT
>few|14|TRBV19|TRBJ1-2|TRBD1
CASRNDRGQGGYTF
TGTGCCAGTAGGAATGACAGGGGGCAAGGAGGCTACACCTTC
>.|15|TRBV6-1|TRBJ2-7|.
CASSPRSDTHYEQYF
TGTGCCAGCAGTCCCCGATCGGACACCCACTACGAGCAGTACTTC
>once|14|TRBV6-4|TRBJ2-6|.
CASRDSSGANVLTF
TGTGCCAGCCGCGATTCCTCTGGGGCCAACGTCCTGACTTTC
>.|14|TRBV11-2|TRBJ2-5|.
CASSRALGQETQYF
TGTGCCAGCAGCCGGGCCTTGGGTCAAGAGACCCAGTACTTC
>.|15|TRBV6-4|TRBJ2-2|.
CASSDGLGGTGELFF
TGTGCCAGCAGTGACGGCCTAGGGGGTACCGGGGAGCTGTTTTTT
>.|14|TRBV4-2|TRBJ1-2|.
CASSSSGNNYGYTF
TGTGCCAGCAGCTCCTCGGGTAATAACTATGGCTACACCTTC
>few|16|TRBV7-9|TRBJ2-6|.
CASSLGDNSGANVLTF
TGTGCCAGCAGCTTAGGAGACAACTCTGGGGCCAACGTCCTGACTTTC
>.|15|TRBV15|TRBJ1-2|TRBD1
CATSRDPGQDGDYTF
TGTGCCACCAGCAGAGACCCGGGACAGGATGGGGACTACACCTTC
>.|14|TRBV6-1|TRBJ1-1|.
CASLRAELNTEAFF
TGTGCCAGCCTGAGGGCCGAGTTGAACACTGAAGCTTTCTTT
>.|16|TRBV24-1|TRBJ1-5|.
CATSAGHTSYDQPQHF
TGTGCCACCAGTGCGGGACACACCAGTTACGATCAGCCCCAGCATTTT
>.|16|TRBV4-2|TRBJ2-3|.
CASSQDWRRGGDTQYF
TGTGCCAGCAGCCAAGATTGGCGTCGGGGTGGGGATACGCAGTATTTT
>.|16|TRBV7-7|TRBJ2-3|.
CASSLGNYPSTDTQYF
TGTGCTAGCAGCTTAGGAAACTACCCTAGCACAGATACGCAGTATTTT
>.|15|TRBV6-2/TRBV6-3|TRBJ2-7|.
CASSYDDSGAVEQYF
TGTGCCAGCAGTTACGACGATAGCGGCGCCGTGGAGCAGTACTTC
>.|15|TRBV10-3|TRBJ1-3|.
CAISESASFGNTIYF
TGTGCCATCAGTGAGTCGGCCAGCTTTGGAAACACCATATATTTT
>.|14|TRBV6-1|TRBJ1-4|TRBD1
CASSQDRNNEKLFF
TGTGCCAGCAGTCAGGACAGGAATAATGAAAAACTGTTTTTT
>few|15|TRBV7-6|TRBJ2-2|TRBD1
CASSLSGTGAGELFF
TGTGCCAGCAGCTTAAGCGGGACAGGGGCCGGGGAGCTGTTTTTT
>.|14|TRBV10-1|TRBJ1-3|TRBD1
CASSRDSSGNTIYF
TGCGCCAGTTCCCGGGACAGCTCTGGAAACACCATATATTTT
>once|15|TRBV6-1|TRBJ2-7|TRBD1
CASRWDRGRAYEQYF
TGTGCCAGCAGATGGGACAGGGGTAGAGCCTACGAGCAGTACTTC
>.|15|TRBV18|TRBJ1-2|.
CASSPDSSAVYGYTF
TGTGCCAGCTCACCAGACAGCTCGGCGGTCTATGGCTACACCTTC
>.|14|TRBV7-3|TRBJ2-3|.
CASSLGWAEDTQYF
TGTGCCAGCAGCTTGGGTTGGGCAGAGGATACGCAGTATTTT
>few|13|TRBV6-5|TRBJ2-7|.
CASSSTEIYEQYF
TGTGCCAGCAGTTCGACGGAAATTTACGAGCAGTACTTC
>few|13|TRBV30|TRBJ1-5|.
CAWSLGAQSPQHF
TGTGCCTGGAGTTTGGGCGCGCAATCCCCCCAGCATTTT
>.|13|TRBV11-2|TRBJ1-2|.
CASSATGPYGYTF
TGTGCCAGCAGCGCTACAGGACCCTATGGCTACACCTTC
>.|20|TRBV4-2|TRBJ2-5|TRBD2
CASSQVLSGGTSGGGETQYF
TGTGCCAGCAGCCAAGTTTTATCGGGAGGGACTAGCGGGGGGGGAGAGACCCAGTACTTC
>.|13|TRBV9|TRBJ1-2|.
CASSAAGVYGYTF
TGTGCCAGCAGCGCCGCGGGGGTCTATGGCTACACCTTC
>few|12|TRBV2|TRBJ1-5|.
CASSEQNQPQHF
TGTGCCAGCAGTGAACAGAATCAGCCCCAGCATTTT
>medium-sized|16|TRBV7-8|TRBJ2-1|TRBD1
CASSVPGQGLFYEQFF
TGTGCCAGCAGCGTACCGGGACAGGGTTTGTTCTATGAGCAGTTCTTC
>large|13|TRBV19|TRBJ2-2|.
CASSIALLRELFF
TGTGCCAGTAGTATAGCTTTGCTAAGGGAGCTGTTTTTT
>.|10|TRBV29-1|TRBJ1-1|.
CSVLDSEAFF
TGCAGCGTCCTGGACAGTGAAGCTTTCTTT
>medium-sized|13|TRBV30|TRBJ1-2|.
CAWSVGPPYGYTF
TGTGCCTGGAGTGTTGGGCCTCCCTATGGCTACACCTTC
>.|12|TRBV20-1|TRBJ1-2|.
CSAFTPKYGYTF
TGCAGTGCCTTCACGCCAAAATATGGCTACACCTTC
>medium-sized|13|TRBV20-1|TRBJ1-6|TRBD1
CSASGTVGLPLHF
TGCAGTGCTAGCGGGACAGTCGGGTTGCCCCTCCACTTT
>few|15|TRBV19|TRBJ1-1|TRBD1
CASSHLDRVYAEAFF
TGTGCCAGTAGCCACTTGGACAGGGTGTATGCTGAAGCTTTCTTT
>.|14|TRBV29-1|TRBJ1-1|.
CSVHGGTKNTEAFF
TGCAGCGTTCATGGGGGGACCAAAAACACTGAAGCTTTCTTT
>.|13|TRBV7-9|TRBJ1-1|.
CASSPGTATEAFF
TGTGCCAGCAGCCCTGGGACCGCGACTGAAGCTTTCTTT